This T cell receptor (beta chain) was retrieved from a study of blood T cell repertoires in COVID-19. Looking at the study overall: Researchers got acute and convalescent COVID-19 samples from the United States, Italy and Spain.

This CDR3 is 17 amino acids long. In the authors' workflow: Cell counts per sample came from amplifying reference gene primers. Sequencing used immunoSEQ multiplex PCR; TCRdb keeps in-frame clones, though not all of them. From that table come the V and J calls and clone size; the DNA was used to work out D and trimming. This sample carries around 120,000 clones, around 90% of them seen once, and the ten largest clones take about 0.9%. The chain employs TRBV21-1 and TRBJ2-3; TRBD2, the table's D call, was not compared with the DNA. TRBV21-1 is annotated as a pseudogene. This TCR was sampled from a woman aged 45-59 years with active or convalescent COVID-19. The sequenced sample consisted of peripheral blood. The CDR3 nucleotides are TGTGCCAGCAACCTTAACCGTAGGGACTCGAGCACAGATACGCAGTATTTT. Encoded protein: CASNLNRRDSSTDTQYF.